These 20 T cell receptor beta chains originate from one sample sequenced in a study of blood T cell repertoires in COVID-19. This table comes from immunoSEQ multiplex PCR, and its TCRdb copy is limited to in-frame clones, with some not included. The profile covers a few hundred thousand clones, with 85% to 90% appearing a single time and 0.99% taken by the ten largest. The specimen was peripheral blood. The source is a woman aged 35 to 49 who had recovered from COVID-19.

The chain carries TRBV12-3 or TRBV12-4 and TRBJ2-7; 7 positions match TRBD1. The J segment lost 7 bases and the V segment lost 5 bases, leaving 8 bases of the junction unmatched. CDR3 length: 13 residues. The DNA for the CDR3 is TGTGCCAGCAGTGCCGACAGGGTCGGGGAGCAGTACTTC. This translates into CASSADRVGEQYF.

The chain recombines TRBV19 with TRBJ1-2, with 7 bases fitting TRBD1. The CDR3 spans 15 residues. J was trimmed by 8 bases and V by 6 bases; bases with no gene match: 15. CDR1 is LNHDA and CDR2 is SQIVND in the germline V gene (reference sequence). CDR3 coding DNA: TGTGCCAGTAGGGCCCCGGGACAGCCCTATATGGGCTACACCTTC. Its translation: CASRAPGQPYMGYTF.

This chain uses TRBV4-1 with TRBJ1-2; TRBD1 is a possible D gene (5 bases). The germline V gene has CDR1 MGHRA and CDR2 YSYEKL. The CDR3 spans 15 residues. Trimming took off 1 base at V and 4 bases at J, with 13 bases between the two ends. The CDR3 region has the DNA TGCGCCAGCAGCCAAGTGGGGGGGGAACTCTATGGCTACACCTTC. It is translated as CASSQVGGELYGYTF.

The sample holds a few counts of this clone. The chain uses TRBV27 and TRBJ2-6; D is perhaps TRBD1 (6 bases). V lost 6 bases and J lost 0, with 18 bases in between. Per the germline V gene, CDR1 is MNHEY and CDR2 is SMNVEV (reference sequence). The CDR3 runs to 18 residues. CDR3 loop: CASSQRGWRHSGANVLTF. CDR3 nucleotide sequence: TGTGCCAGCAGCCAGAGGGGGTGGCGGCACTCTGGGGCCAACGTCCTGACTTTC.

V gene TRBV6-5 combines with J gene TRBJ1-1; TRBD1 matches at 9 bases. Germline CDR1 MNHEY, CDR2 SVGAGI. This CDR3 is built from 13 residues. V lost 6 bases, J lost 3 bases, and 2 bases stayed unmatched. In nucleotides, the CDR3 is TGTGCCAGCAGAGGGACAGGGCACACTGAAGCTTTCTTT. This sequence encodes CASRGTGHTEAFF.

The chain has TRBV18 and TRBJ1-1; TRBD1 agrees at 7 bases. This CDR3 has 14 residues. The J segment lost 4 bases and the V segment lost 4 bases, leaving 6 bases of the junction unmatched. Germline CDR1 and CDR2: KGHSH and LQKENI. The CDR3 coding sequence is TGTGCCAGCTCACGGGCAGGGGGATCCACTGAAGCTTTCTTT. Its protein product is CASSRAGGSTEAFF.

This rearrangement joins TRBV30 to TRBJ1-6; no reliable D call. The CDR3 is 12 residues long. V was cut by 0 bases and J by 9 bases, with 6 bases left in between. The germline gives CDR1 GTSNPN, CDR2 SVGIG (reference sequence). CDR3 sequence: CAWSVLSSPLHF. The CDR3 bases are TGTGCCTGGAGTGTACTTTCTTCACCCCTCCACTTT.

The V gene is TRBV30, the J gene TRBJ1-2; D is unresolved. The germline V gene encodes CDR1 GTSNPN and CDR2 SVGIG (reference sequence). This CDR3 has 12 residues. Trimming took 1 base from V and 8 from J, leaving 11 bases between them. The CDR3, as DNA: TGTGCCTGGAGTGCCGGTAGCGCCGGCTACACCTTC. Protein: CAWSAGSAGYTF.

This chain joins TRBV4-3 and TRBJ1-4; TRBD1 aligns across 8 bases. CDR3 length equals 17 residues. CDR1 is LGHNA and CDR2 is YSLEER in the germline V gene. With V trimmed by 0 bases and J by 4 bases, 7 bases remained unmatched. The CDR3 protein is CASSQEGQGAVNEKLFF. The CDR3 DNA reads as TGCGCCAGCAGCCAAGAGGGGCAGGGGGCGGTTAATGAAAAACTGTTTTTT.

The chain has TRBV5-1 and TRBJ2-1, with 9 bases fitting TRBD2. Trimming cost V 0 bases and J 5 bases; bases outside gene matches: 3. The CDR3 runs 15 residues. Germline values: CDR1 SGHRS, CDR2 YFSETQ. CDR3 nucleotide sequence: TGCGCCAGCAGCTTGGTGACTAGCGGAAACAATGAGCAGTTCTTC. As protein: CASSLVTSGNNEQFF.

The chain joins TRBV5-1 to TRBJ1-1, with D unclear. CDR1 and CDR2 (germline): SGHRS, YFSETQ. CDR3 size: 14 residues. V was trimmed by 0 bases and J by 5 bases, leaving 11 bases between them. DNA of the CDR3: TGCGCCAGCAGCTTGGGTAGCTCGGGGACTGAAGCTTTCTTT. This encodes CASSLGSSGTEAFF. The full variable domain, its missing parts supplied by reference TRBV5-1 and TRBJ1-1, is KAGVTQTPRYLIKTRGQQVTLSCSPISGHRSVSWYQQTPGQGLQFLFEYFSETQRNKGNFPGRFSGRQFSNSRSEMNVSTLELGDSALYLCASSLGSSGTEAFFGQGTRLTVV.

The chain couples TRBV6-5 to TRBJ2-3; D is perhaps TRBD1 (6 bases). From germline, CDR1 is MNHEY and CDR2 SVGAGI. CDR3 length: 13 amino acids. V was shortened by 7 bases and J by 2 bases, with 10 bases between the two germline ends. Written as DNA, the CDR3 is TGTGCCAGCACCCGGGACAACACAGATACGCAGTATTTT. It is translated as CASTRDNTDTQYF.

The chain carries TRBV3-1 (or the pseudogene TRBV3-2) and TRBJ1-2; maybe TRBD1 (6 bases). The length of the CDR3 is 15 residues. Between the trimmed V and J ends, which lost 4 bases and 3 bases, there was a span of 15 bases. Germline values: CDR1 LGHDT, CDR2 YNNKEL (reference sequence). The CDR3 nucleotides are TGTGCCAGCAGCCCCAACGGATGGACAGACTATGGCTACACCTTC. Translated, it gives CASSPNGWTDYGYTF.

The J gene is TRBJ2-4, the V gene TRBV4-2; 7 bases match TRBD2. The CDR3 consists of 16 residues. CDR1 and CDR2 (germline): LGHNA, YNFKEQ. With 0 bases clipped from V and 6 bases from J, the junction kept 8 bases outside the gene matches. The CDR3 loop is CASSQDGAGVRNIQYF. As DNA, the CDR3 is TGTGCCAGCAGCCAAGATGGGGCGGGAGTGCGAAACATTCAGTACTTC.

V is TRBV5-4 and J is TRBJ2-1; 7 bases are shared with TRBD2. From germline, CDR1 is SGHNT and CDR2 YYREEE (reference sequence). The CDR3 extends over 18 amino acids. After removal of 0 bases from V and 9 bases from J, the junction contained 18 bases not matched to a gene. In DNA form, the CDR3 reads TGTGCCAGCAGCTTGGCCCTAGGCGGGAGTTTCCTGTTGGGTGAGCAGTTCTTC. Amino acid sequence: CASSLALGGSFLLGEQFF.

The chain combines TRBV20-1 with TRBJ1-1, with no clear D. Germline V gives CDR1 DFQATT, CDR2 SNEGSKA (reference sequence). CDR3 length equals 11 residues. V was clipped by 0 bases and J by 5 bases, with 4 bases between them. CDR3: CSARDYTEAFF. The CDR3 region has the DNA TGCAGTGCTAGAGATTATACTGAAGCTTTCTTT.

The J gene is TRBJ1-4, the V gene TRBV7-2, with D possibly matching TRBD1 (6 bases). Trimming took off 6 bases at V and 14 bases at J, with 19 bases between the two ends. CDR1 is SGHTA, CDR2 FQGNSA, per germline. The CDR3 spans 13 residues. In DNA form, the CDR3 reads TGTGCCAGCAGTCGGGCCAGGGGCGCGGTGCTGTTTTTT. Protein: CASSRARGAVLFF. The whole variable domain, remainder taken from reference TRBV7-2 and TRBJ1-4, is GAGVSQSPSNKVTEKGKDVELRCDPISGHTALYWYRQSLGQGLEFLIYFQGNSAPDKSGLPSDRFSAERTGGSVSTLTIQRTQQEDSAVYLCASSRARGAVLFFGSGTQLSVL.

The CDR3 reads CASRKGGTSGSWDEQFF. CDR3 coding DNA: TGTGCCAGCAGAAAAGGGGGGACTAGCGGGAGTTGGGATGAGCAGTTCTTC. The chain recombines TRBV2 with TRBJ2-1; the match to TRBD2 covers 14 bases. Germline trimming cut 6 bases from V and 8 bases from J; bases unmatched to any gene: 12. This CDR3 is built from 17 residues. Germline CDR1 is SNHLY and CDR2 is FYNNEI.

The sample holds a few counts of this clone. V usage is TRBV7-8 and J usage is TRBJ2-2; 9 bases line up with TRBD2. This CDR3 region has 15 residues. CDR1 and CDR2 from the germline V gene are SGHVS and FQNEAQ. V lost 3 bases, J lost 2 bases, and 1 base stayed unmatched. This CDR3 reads CASSLREGNTGELFF. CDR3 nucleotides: TGTGCCAGCAGCTTGCGGGAGGGTAACACCGGGGAGCTGTTTTTT.

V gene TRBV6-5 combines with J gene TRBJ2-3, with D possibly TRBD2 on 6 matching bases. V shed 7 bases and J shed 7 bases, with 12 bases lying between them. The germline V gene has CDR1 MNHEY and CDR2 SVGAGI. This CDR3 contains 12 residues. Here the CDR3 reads CASTPGGYTQYF. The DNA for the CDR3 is TGTGCCAGCACCCCCGGGGGATATACGCAGTATTTT.